Listed here are 24 T cell receptor beta chains from one sample, sequenced in a study of OX40 agonist ivuxolimab in advanced cancers. TCRdb keeps only in-frame clones here, not all; method: immunoSEQ multiplex PCR. The sample shows 65,000 to 95,000 clones, around four fifths of them seen only once. Sequencing was performed on CD4+ or CD8+ T cells sorted from blood, taken in a trial of the OX40 agonist ivuxolimab. The receptors stem from an adult with an advanced solid tumor such as melanoma, head and neck, liver or kidney cancer.

The chain carries TRBV7-9 and TRBJ1-4, with TRBD1 identical over 7 bases. The V and J ends lost 5 bases and 4 bases, in that order; junction bases with no gene match: 4. There are 14 residues in the CDR3. CDR1 and CDR2 (germline): SEHNR, FQNEAQ (reference sequence). Here the CDR3 DNA reads TGTGCCAGCAGCCCGGGACAGAGTAATGAAAAACTGTTTTTT. It specifies CASSPGQSNEKLFF.

The chain has TRBV29-1 and TRBJ2-3; 9 bases map to TRBD2. V dropped 6 bases and J dropped 3; count of bases not matched to a gene: 10. This CDR3 spans 15 amino acids. The germline gives CDR1 SQVTM, CDR2 ANQGSEA. CDR3 loop: CSVLGAGGPTDTQYF. The CDR3 nucleotides read TGCAGCGTCCTGGGCGCGGGAGGGCCAACAGATACGCAGTATTTT.

The J gene is TRBJ2-7, the V gene TRBV19; the match to TRBD2 covers 8 bases. This CDR3 is built from 15 residues. Trimming at V came to 3 bases and at J to 2 bases, leaving 6 bases not matched to a gene. Germline CDR1 and CDR2: LNHDA and SQIVND (reference sequence). Here the CDR3 reads CASSIGRGVTYEQYF. Here the CDR3 DNA reads TGTGCCAGTAGTATCGGGCGGGGGGTTACCTACGAGCAGTACTTC.

The CDR3 coding sequence is TGTGCCAGCAGCCCAGACAGGGGAGCCGGGGAGCTGTTTTTT. Its protein product is CASSPDRGAGELFF. The chain has TRBV28 and TRBJ2-2; 8 nucleotides align to TRBD1. Germline CDR1 MDHEN, CDR2 SYDVKM. The CDR3 loop spans 14 amino acids. J gave up 6 bases and V 6 bases, and 6 bases lay outside the gene matches.

The rearrangement links TRBV5-5 to TRBJ2-7; D gene uncertain. Trimming pared 1 base from V and 5 bases from J, leaving 19 bases between. This CDR3 has 16 residues. In germline, CDR1 is SGHKS, CDR2 YYEKEE (reference sequence). The CDR3 is CASSLYGPLTNDEQYF. CDR3 DNA: TGTGCCAGCAGCTTGTACGGGCCACTGACAAACGACGAGCAGTACTTC.

V usage is TRBV11-2 and J usage is TRBJ1-2; D unresolved. V was trimmed by 0 bases and J by 1 base, leaving 6 bases between them. This CDR3 has 14 amino acids. The germline V gene encodes CDR1 SGHAT and CDR2 FQNNGV. This CDR3 reads CASSLDRVNYGYTF. CDR3 DNA: TGTGCCAGCAGCTTAGATCGCGTTAACTATGGCTACACCTTC. Full variable domain (missing parts from reference TRBV11-2 and TRBJ1-2): EAGVAQSPRYKIIEKRQSVAFWCNPISGHATLYWYQQILGQGPKLLIQFQNNGVVDDSQLPKDRFSAERLKGVDSTLKIQPAKLEDSAVYLCASSLDRVNYGYTFGSGTRLTVV.

This clone was seen just once. The chain combines TRBV7-2 with TRBJ2-1; TRBD2 agrees at 11 bases. The CDR3 consists of 15 residues. With 5 bases clipped from V and 12 bases from J, the junction kept 12 bases outside the gene matches. The germline V gene has CDR1 SGHTA and CDR2 FQGNSA. CDR3 in DNA: TGTGCCAGCAGCCCCCGGGGTAGCGGGAGGGCCGGGCAGTTCTTC. Protein product: CASSPRGSGRAGQFF. Together with reference TRBV7-2 and TRBJ2-1, the CDR3 gives the full variable domain: GAGVSQSPSNKVTEKGKDVELRCDPISGHTALYWYRQSLGQGLEFLIYFQGNSAPDKSGLPSDRFSAERTGGSVSTLTIQRTQQEDSAVYLCASSPRGSGRAGQFFGPGTRLTVL.

The chain links TRBV7-8 to TRBJ1-1; D unclear. Germline CDR1 reads SGHVS; CDR2 reads FQNEAQ. Trimming cost V 6 bases and J 1 base, with 9 bases left between them. This CDR3 contains 13 residues. DNA of the CDR3: TGTGCCAGCAGTACGCCACCGAACACTGAAGCTTTCTTT. Translating gives CASSTPPNTEAFF.

This clone occurred once. The chain employs TRBV18 and TRBJ1-5; 7 bases align to TRBD1. The V and J ends lost 2 bases and 7 bases, in that order; junction bases with no gene match: 5. The CDR3 has 14 residues. CDR1 is KGHSH, CDR2 LQKENI, per germline. The DNA for the CDR3 is TGTGCCAGCTCACCAGCCGAGACAGGGCAGCCCCAGCATTTT. Its translation is CASSPAETGQPQHF.

The V call is TRBV11-2, the J call TRBJ2-4, with D unclear. Between the trimmed V and J ends, which lost 3 bases and 2 bases, there was a span of 17 bases. The germline V gene has CDR1 SGHAT and CDR2 FQNNGV. The CDR3 has 17 amino acids. The CDR3 region is CASSLGRTIPSKNIQYF. The DNA for the CDR3 is TGTGCCAGCAGCTTGGGCAGGACCATCCCCTCCAAAAACATTCAGTACTTC.

The V and J genes are TRBV19 and TRBJ2-1; D is uncertain. V shed 8 bases and J shed 6 bases, with 5 bases lying between them. Germline values: CDR1 LNHDA, CDR2 SQIVND (reference sequence). CDR3 length equals 10 residues. CDR3 in amino acids: CASGGNEQFF. The CDR3 region has the DNA TGTGCCAGTGGTGGCAATGAGCAGTTCTTC.

This sequence joins TRBV6-4 and TRBJ1-6; D is unclear. The germline gives CDR1 MRHNA, CDR2 SNTAGT. This CDR3 spans 12 amino acids. Deletions cut 0 bases from V and 7 bases from J, with 1 base between. In nucleotides, the CDR3 is TGTGCCAGCAGTGACTCCAATTCACCCCTCCACTTT. Its protein product is CASSDSNSPLHF.

The chain carries TRBV2 and TRBJ1-5; D is unresolved. The CDR3 runs 14 residues. The V and J ends lost 3 bases and 5 bases respectively, with 11 bases between them. Germline V gives CDR1 SNHLY, CDR2 FYNNEI. The DNA of the CDR3 is TGTGCCAGCAGTGACGGTGACGGATATCAGCCCCAGCATTTT. Translated, it gives CASSDGDGYQPQHF.

The chain recombines TRBV5-1 with TRBJ2-7; D ambiguous. V lost 3 bases to trimming and J lost 6 bases, with 13 bases between them. Per germline, CDR1 SGHRS and CDR2 YFSETQ. This CDR3 is built from 13 residues. The CDR3 bases are TGCGCCAGCAGCTCAGGCGGATCAGGCGAGCAGTACTTC. Translation: CASSSGGSGEQYF.

V usage is TRBV7-2 and J usage is TRBJ2-3, with 10 bases that match TRBD2. The junction had 11 bases not matched to a gene; V was cut back by 2 bases and J by 6 bases. Germline CDR1 and CDR2: SGHTA and FQGNSA. The CDR3 is 17 residues long. The CDR3, as DNA: TGTGCCAGCAGCTTAACCCAGCGGGAGGGGAGGACGGATACGCAGTATTTT. Translated, it gives CASSLTQREGRTDTQYF.

The chain combines TRBV5-6 with TRBJ2-5; D is possibly TRBD2 (6 bases). CDR3 length equals 16 residues. V lost 2 bases, J lost 1 base, and 15 bases lay in between. The germline CDR1 and CDR2 sequences are SGHDT and YYEEEE. The CDR3 DNA follows: TGTGCCAGCAGCTTATTGTCTGGGGGGACCCAAGAGACCCAGTACTTC. It specifies CASSLLSGGTQETQYF.

This sequence joins TRBV30 and TRBJ2-5; D remains unclear. The CDR3 length is 12 residues. CDR1 and CDR2 (germline): GTSNPN, SVGIG (reference sequence). The V gene lost 7 bases and the J gene lost 4 bases, with 13 bases spanning the gap. This CDR3 reads CASEWVPETQYF. The CDR3 nucleotides are TGTGCCTCTGAATGGGTACCAGAGACCCAGTACTTC.

With respect to this clone: The same CDR3 arises from other DNA sequences in this sample as well. The chain combines TRBV20-1 with TRBJ1-5; D ambiguous. Germline V gives CDR1 DFQATT, CDR2 SNEGSKA (reference sequence). The CDR3 spans 9 residues. The ends were cut back, 6 bases at V and 6 bases at J, with 3 bases in the middle. The DNA of the CDR3 is TGCAGTGCAGGTCAGCCCCAGCATTTT. Its translation is CSAGQPQHF.

This clone was detected once. The chain is built from TRBV11-3 and TRBJ2-5, with 9 positions matching TRBD1. After removal of 5 bases from V and 4 bases from J, the junction contained 8 bases not matched to a gene. Germline values: CDR1 SGHNT, CDR2 YENEEA. The length of the CDR3 is 15 residues. Written as DNA, the CDR3 is TGTGCCAGCAGCCTCCGGGGACAGGGTAGAGAGACCCAGTACTTC. Translated, it gives CASSLRGQGRETQYF.

The chain combines TRBV19 with TRBJ2-5; 8 bases agree with TRBD1. Losses at the gene ends were 5 bases for V and 2 bases for J; bases not matched to a gene: 1. CDR1 is LNHDA and CDR2 is SQIVND in the germline V gene (reference sequence). The CDR3 contains 13 residues. CDR3 in amino acids: CASSGQGQETQYF. CDR3 nucleotides: TGTGCCAGTAGTGGACAGGGTCAAGAGACCCAGTACTTC.

The J gene is TRBJ2-4, the V gene TRBV7-2; tentatively, D is TRBD1 (7 bases). CDR1 and CDR2 (germline): SGHTA, FQGNSA. V was trimmed by 1 base and J by 8 bases, leaving 12 bases between them. This CDR3 is built from 14 residues. In nucleotides, the CDR3 is TGTGCCAGCAGCTTAGGACAGGGAGGAGACATTCAGTACTTC. This codes for CASSLGQGGDIQYF.

The gene calls are TRBV6-5 and TRBJ1-5; D remains ambiguous. V was cut by 2 bases and J by 3 bases, with 5 bases left in between. This CDR3 is built from 13 residues. In germline, CDR1 is MNHEY, CDR2 SVGAGI. The CDR3 here is CASSYSYNQPQHF. DNA of the CDR3: TGTGCCAGCAGTTACAGCTACAATCAGCCCCAGCATTTT.

This clone was recorded once. The CDR3: CASSLAQDYGYTF. As DNA, the CDR3 is TGTGCCAGCAGCTTGGCTCAGGATTATGGCTACACCTTC. V usage is TRBV5-4 and J usage is TRBJ1-2; D unresolved. Per the germline V gene, CDR1 is SGHNT and CDR2 is YYREEE (reference sequence). Trimming took off 0 bases at V and 5 bases at J, with 8 bases between the two ends. The CDR3 consists of 13 residues. Filled out from reference TRBV5-4 and TRBJ1-2, the complete variable domain reads ETGVTQSPTHLIKTRGQQVTLRCSSQSGHNTVSWYQQALGQGPQFIFQYYREEENGRGNFPPRFSGLQFPNYSSELNVNALELDDSALYLCASSLAQDYGYTFGSGTRLTVV.

The chain recombines TRBV18 with TRBJ2-7; weak D call: TRBD2 (6 bases). Germline values: CDR1 KGHSH, CDR2 LQKENI. Trimming pared 3 bases from V and 0 bases from J, leaving 12 bases between. This CDR3 contains 15 residues. CDR3 region: CASSPRGMSSYEQYF. CDR3 sequence (DNA): TGTGCCAGCTCACCTCGGGGGATGAGCTCCTACGAGCAGTACTTC.